The TCR beta chain under discussion was sequenced for a study of T cells in Graves' hyperthyroidism and ophthalmopathy. In germline, CDR1 is SGHVS, CDR2 FQNEAQ. The CDR3 runs to 13 residues. V gave up 5 bases and J gave up 8 bases; unmatched junction bases: 8. General study results and limits: Most expanded thyroid clonotypes above 0.001 also appeared in blood. Ophthalmopathy prediction by the model preceded onset by a median roughly 6.3 months.

This clonotype came up many times. Its target is unknown. TCR beta CDR3 regions were amplified from RNA. HTBI primers were the set used in a first-round RT-PCR of the TCR CDR3. TCRdb re-called the multiplex PCR reads with MiXCR, one entry per CDR3 protein. The sample yields 550,000 to 700,000 distinct CDR3 sequences, just over 45% seen once. Any patient presenting with uncontrolled infection, other autoimmune disease, pregnancy or lactation was left out. Orbital computed tomography and thyroid ultrasound, together with serum TRAb and thyroxine and clinical symptoms, were used for diagnoses. Sequenced material: peripheral blood or thyroid tissue (not recorded which). This clonotype was sampled from an adult woman with Graves' disease, either hyperthyroidism or ophthalmopathy (not recorded which). The V call is TRBV7-8, the J call TRBJ1-1, with 7 bases identical to TRBD1. The CDR3 region is CASSRTSRGEAFF. CDR3 in DNA: TGTGCCAGCAGCCGAACCTCCAGGGGGGAAGCTTTCTTT.